These 8 T cell receptor beta chains originate from one sample sequenced in a study of T-cell memory formation after mild COVID-19. One entry per CDR3 protein, called by TCRdb with MiXCR from the 5' RACE reads. The table shows about 130,000 distinct CDR3 sequences, with 15% to 20% occurring only once. Sequencing was performed on PBMCs or a T cell subset sorted from them (not recorded which). The receptor source for this set is an adult woman who had mild COVID-19 (a few samples of this study predate the infection). Cell type and time point are not known.

This clonotype appeared a few times. V usage is TRBV5-1 and J usage is TRBJ1-1; D gene ambiguous. Germline V CDR1 and CDR2: SGHRS, YFSETQ. V lost 3 bases and J 3 bases, leaving 9 bases between the germline ends. The CDR3 contains 13 residues. The CDR3 DNA reads TGCGCCAGCAGCTCCGGCTGGGACACTGAAGCTTTCTTT. It is translated as CASSSGWDTEAFF.

This clonotype has more than one count but fewer than ten. This chain connects TRBV12-3 or TRBV12-4 to TRBJ1-2; D gene unclear. The CDR3 loop spans 14 amino acids. V lost 2 bases and J 6 bases, leaving 13 bases between the germline ends. CDR3 sequence reads: CASSLRGLGDGYTF. CDR3 nucleotide sequence: TGTGCCAGCAGTTTACGGGGTTTGGGTGATGGCTACACCTTC.

The genes are TRBV29-1 and TRBJ2-1, with TRBD2 identical over 9 bases. CDR1 is SQVTM and CDR2 is ANQGSEA in the germline V gene. The J segment lost 0 bases and the V segment lost 1 base, leaving 10 bases of the junction unmatched. The CDR3 covers 18 residues. The chain's CDR3 is CSVEGVSGGPRSYNEQFF. The DNA for the CDR3 is TGCAGCGTTGAAGGGGTTAGCGGGGGCCCGCGCTCCTACAATGAGCAGTTCTTC.

This sequence joins TRBV5-5 and TRBJ1-2; the match to TRBD1 covers 8 bases. Germline V CDR1 and CDR2: SGHKS, YYEKEE (reference sequence). CDR3 length: 13 residues. V lost 2 bases and J lost 9; bases outside the gene matches: 6. CDR3 coding DNA: TGTGCCAGCAGCTTTTCAGGGGGCCAAAGCTACACCTTC. Amino acids: CASSFSGGQSYTF. Combining the CDR3 with reference TRBV5-5 and TRBJ1-2 gives the whole variable domain DAGVTQSPTHLIKTRGQQVTLRCSPISGHKSVSWYQQVLGQGPQFIFQYYEKEERGRGNFPDRFSARQFPNYSSELNVNALLLGDSALYLCASSFSGGQSYTFGSGTRLTVV.

The chain joins TRBV3-1 to TRBJ1-1; perhaps TRBD1 as D (5 bases). Germline loops: CDR1 LGHDT, CDR2 YNNKEL (reference sequence). Trimming pared 1 base from V and 4 bases from J, leaving 13 bases between. The CDR3 spans 15 residues. The CDR3 DNA reads TGTGCCAGCAGCCAAGGGGTGGCAGGGACCACTGAAGCTTTCTTT. Residues: CASSQGVAGTTEAFF.

The V call is TRBV27, the J call TRBJ1-1, with no clear D. The CDR3 is 15 residues long. The germline V gene encodes CDR1 MNHEY and CDR2 SMNVEV (reference sequence). V dropped 0 bases and J dropped 0 bases, with 8 bases sitting between them. CDR3 DNA sequence: TGTGCCAGCAGTTTATCCGGACTCCTGAACACTGAAGCTTTCTTT. Amino acids: CASSLSGLLNTEAFF.

This clonotype has just a few counts. The chain recombines TRBV5-1 with TRBJ2-2; 14 nucleotides line up with TRBD2. CDR3 size: 17 residues. Per the germline V gene, CDR1 is SGHRS and CDR2 is YFSETQ. Losses at the gene ends were 4 bases for V and 3 bases for J; bases not matched to a gene: 5. CDR3 DNA sequence: TGCGCCAGCAGCAAGGGACTAGCGGGGGCCTACACCGGGGAGCTGTTTTTT. Amino acid sequence: CASSKGLAGAYTGELFF.

In its sample, this clonotype was seen many times. J is TRBJ2-1 and V is TRBV7-8, with D tentatively TRBD1 (5 bases). V lost 6 bases, J lost 6 bases, and 12 bases lay in between. Per the germline V gene, CDR1 is SGHVS and CDR2 is FQNEAQ. CDR3 length equals 13 residues. CDR3 sequence (DNA): TGTGCCAGCAGGGTGTGGGGCGGCAATGAGCAGTTCTTC. This sequence encodes CASRVWGGNEQFF.